These 26 T cell receptor beta chains share one sample of origin, sequenced in a study of T cells in localized non-small cell lung cancer. Repertoires were generated with immunoSEQ multiplex PCR, while TCRdb's copy carries only in-frame clones and drops some. The sample has tens of thousands of clones, roughly 85% seen once. The sample here was peripheral blood, taken before any cancer treatment. These TCRs come from a male donor at least 60 years old with stage III squamous cell lung carcinoma.

The chain combines TRBV29-1 with TRBJ2-7; D call uncertain. The CDR3 loop spans 12 amino acids. V was clipped by 0 bases and J by 9 bases, with 12 bases between them. The V gene's germline CDR1 is SQVTM and CDR2 ANQGSEA. The CDR3 here is CSVEDSGRVQYF. The CDR3 DNA reads TGCAGCGTTGAAGATTCGGGTAGGGTGCAGTACTTC.

This clone has just one count. The chain recombines TRBV6-6 with TRBJ1-5; no clear D. CDR1 MNHNY and CDR2 SVGAGI come from the germline V gene (reference sequence). The CDR3 runs to 12 residues. Trimming shortened V by 4 bases and J by 10 bases, and 11 bases separated the two germline ends. CDR3 residues: CASSSGPSPQHF. For the CDR3, the DNA is TGTGCCAGCAGTTCCGGACCCTCCCCCCAGCATTTT.

V and J are TRBV18 and TRBJ2-6; no firm D call. Germline V gives CDR1 KGHSH, CDR2 LQKENI. Trimming pared 1 base from V and 0 bases from J, leaving 13 bases between. The CDR3 is 18 residues long. This CDR3 is CASSPLGPNLSGANVLTF. The CDR3, as DNA: TGTGCCAGCTCACCACTAGGGCCAAATCTCTCTGGGGCCAACGTCCTGACTTTC.

The rearrangement links TRBV13 to TRBJ2-5; D is unclear. The CDR3 totals 12 residues. Trimming left V 5 bases short and J 7 bases short, with 11 bases between. The germline CDR1 and CDR2 sequences are PRHDT and FYEKMQ (reference sequence). The CDR3 bases are TGTGCCAGCAGCCGTGCCGGTTTGACCCAGTACTTC. This translates into CASSRAGLTQYF.

This sequence joins TRBV7-8 and TRBJ2-1; no definite D call. This CDR3 has 13 amino acids. The V gene lost 4 bases and the J gene lost 10 bases, with 14 bases spanning the gap. Germline-derived CDR1 and CDR2 are SGHVS and FQNEAQ. The DNA of the CDR3 is TGTGCCAGCAGCTCCCACGGCGGAATCGAGCAGTTCTTC. It codes for CASSSHGGIEQFF.

Here the CDR3 DNA reads TGTGCCAGCAGTTACTCGGGGGGCAGCTACCAGTACTTC. Translated: CASSYSGGSYQYF. The rearrangement links TRBV6-5 to TRBJ2-7; TRBD1 or TRBD2 may be the D gene (6 bases each). This CDR3 is 13 amino acids long. V was cut by 0 bases and J by 10 bases, with 13 bases left in between. Germline CDR1 and CDR2: MNHEY and SVGAGI.

This chain uses TRBV7-3 with TRBJ2-1; TRBD2 matches at 12 bases. There are 17 residues in the CDR3. Trimming removed 2 bases from V and 4 bases from J; junction bases left unmatched: 6. Per the germline V gene, CDR1 is SGHTA and CDR2 is FQGTGA. CDR3 bases: TGTGCCAGCAGCTTATATGGACTAGCGGGACCATACAATGAGCAGTTCTTC. It is translated as CASSLYGLAGPYNEQFF.

The CDR3 protein is CASSPGSGGEETQYF. The DNA of the CDR3 is TGTGCCAGCTCACCAGGGTCGGGGGGAGAAGAGACCCAGTACTTC. The chain joins TRBV18 to TRBJ2-5; 7 bases match TRBD2. CDR1 is KGHSH, CDR2 LQKENI, per germline. Trimming at V came to 2 bases and at J to 3 bases, leaving 6 bases not matched to a gene. The CDR3 consists of 15 residues.

This chain uses TRBV29-1 with TRBJ1-5; weak D call: TRBD1 (6 bases). Germline CDR1 and CDR2: SQVTM and ANQGSEA. The CDR3 length is 18 residues. V was shortened by 5 bases and J by 0 bases, with 23 bases between the two germline ends. The CDR3 DNA is TGCAGCGTTCAGGGGCCAAGACAGGAAGAATTTAGCAATCAGCCCCAGCATTTT. Translation: CSVQGPRQEEFSNQPQHF.

This clone was observed a single time. The V and J genes are TRBV11-1 and TRBJ2-1; 8 bases map to TRBD1. With V trimmed by 5 bases and J by 7 bases, 7 bases remained unmatched. The germline CDR1 and CDR2 sequences are SGHAT and FQDESV (reference sequence). CDR3 length: 14 residues. In DNA, the CDR3 is TGTGCCAGCAGCGCCCAGGGGGCGCGGAATGAGCAGTTCTTC. It codes for CASSAQGARNEQFF.

This chain connects TRBV18 to TRBJ1-5; 7 bases align to TRBD1. Germline V gene sequence: CDR1 KGHSH, CDR2 LQKENI. This CDR3 region has 15 residues. The junction had 9 bases not matched to a gene; V was cut back by 3 bases and J by 7 bases. The chain's CDR3 is CASSPETGVVQPQHF. The CDR3 bases are TGTGCCAGCTCACCCGAAACAGGGGTGGTCCAGCCCCAGCATTTT.

This chain connects TRBV13 to TRBJ2-1; 8 positions agree with TRBD2. The germline V gene has CDR1 PRHDT and CDR2 FYEKMQ (reference sequence). V shed 4 bases and J 4 bases; nucleotides not matched to a gene: 15. The CDR3 runs to 18 residues. CDR3 amino acids: CASSSLAGGGGFYNEQFF. CDR3 DNA sequence: TGTGCCAGCAGCTCCCTAGCCGGGGGCGGGGGGTTTTACAATGAGCAGTTCTTC.

The rearrangement links TRBV6-1 to TRBJ1-4; the D is unclear. Trimming removed 3 bases from V and 4 bases from J, with 9 bases in between. This CDR3 is 14 amino acids long. Germline CDR1 reads MNHNS; CDR2 reads SASEGT. CDR3 residues: CASSEGIFNEKLFF. The CDR3 DNA follows: TGTGCCAGCAGTGAGGGGATCTTTAATGAAAAACTGTTTTTT.

This clone has only a few counts. The chain has TRBV10-3 and TRBJ2-5; 7 bases fit TRBD1. V lost 0 bases to trimming and J lost 5 bases; unmatched junction nucleotides: 6. Germline V lookup: CDR1 ENHRY, CDR2 SYGVKD. The length of the CDR3 is 15 residues. The CDR3 DNA sequence: TGTGCCATCAGTGAGTCGACAGGGACGGAGGAGACCCAGTACTTC. Translating it yields CAISESTGTEETQYF.

The chain links TRBV29-1 to TRBJ1-5; 7 bases are shared with TRBD1. CDR1 SQVTM and CDR2 ANQGSEA come from the germline V gene. The V gene end was trimmed by 4 bases and the J gene end by 4 bases; junction bases not matched to a gene: 10. The CDR3 runs to 15 residues. The CDR3 here is CSVATAQGNNQPQHF. CDR3 in DNA: TGCAGCGTTGCCACCGCACAGGGGAATAATCAGCCCCAGCATTTT.

The chain recombines TRBV18 with TRBJ2-2, with a tentative D call TRBD2 (6 bases). Germline V gene lookup returns CDR1 KGHSH and CDR2 LQKENI. V gave up 0 bases and J gave up 9 bases, with 17 bases separating them. The CDR3 is 16 amino acids. CDR3: CASSPPSGGNTRELFF. The DNA of the CDR3 is TGTGCCAGCTCACCACCTAGCGGAGGGAACACGCGGGAGCTGTTTTTT.

As for this clone: The junction shows a germline mismatch at one end, possibly a read error. The chain couples TRBV15 to TRBJ1-2; D uncertain. The germline gives CDR1 LNHNV, CDR2 YYDKDF (reference sequence). This CDR3 spans 13 amino acids. The CDR3 region is CATSRESLGRMHF. Written as DNA, the CDR3 is TGTGCCACCAGCAGGGAGTCTCTGGGAAGGATGCACTTC.

The V gene is TRBV19, the J gene TRBJ1-5; D uncertain. Trimming cost V 1 base and J 6 bases, with 7 bases left between them. Per germline, CDR1 LNHDA and CDR2 SQIVND (reference sequence). CDR3 length equals 13 residues. Written as DNA, the CDR3 is TGTGCCAGTAGTATAGGGGCGGGTCAGCCCCAGCATTTT. As protein: CASSIGAGQPQHF.

The chain recombines TRBV29-1 with TRBJ1-2; a possible D gene is TRBD1 (5 bases). Germline CDR1 is SQVTM and CDR2 is ANQGSEA. Trimming pared 8 bases from V and 8 bases from J, leaving 21 bases between. There are 13 residues in the CDR3. CDR3 nucleotides: TGCAGCCTCCGGGACCAGGGAATTGGGGGCTACACCTTC. Residues: CSLRDQGIGGYTF.

The J gene is TRBJ2-7, the V gene TRBV18; D may be TRBD2 (5 bases). Germline V CDR1 and CDR2: KGHSH, LQKENI. The length of the CDR3 is 14 residues. V dropped 1 base and J dropped 0 bases, with 7 bases sitting between them. The CDR3, as DNA: TGTGCCAGCTCACCACAAGGGAGCTCCTACGAGCAGTACTTC. Protein product: CASSPQGSSYEQYF.

The gene calls are TRBV18 and TRBJ2-2, with TRBD1 matching 9 bases. With V trimmed by 5 bases and J by 1 base, 2 bases remained unmatched. This CDR3 comprises 15 residues. Germline V gives CDR1 KGHSH, CDR2 LQKENI. The CDR3 loop reads CASSSDRGNTGELFF. The DNA for the CDR3 is TGTGCCAGCTCATCGGACAGGGGGAACACCGGGGAGCTGTTTTTT.

The V call is TRBV28, the J call TRBJ1-2; D may be TRBD1 (5 bases). Germline CDR1 and CDR2: MDHEN and SYDVKM. The V and J ends lost 8 bases and 4 bases respectively, with 17 bases between them. The CDR3 runs to 14 residues. The CDR3: CASLPGGMGYGYTF. The CDR3 coding sequence is TGTGCCAGCCTACCCGGGGGGATGGGCTATGGCTACACCTTC.

This chain uses TRBV7-6 with TRBJ2-5; 12 bases map to TRBD2. The germline CDR1 and CDR2 sequences are SGHVS and FNYEAQ. The CDR3 extends over 18 amino acids. The V segment lost 5 bases and the J segment 4 bases; nucleotides outside the gene matches: 14. The CDR3 spells CASSPGASGGGLGETQYF. CDR3 in DNA: TGTGCCAGCAGCCCCGGGGCTAGCGGGGGGGGCCTCGGAGAGACCCAGTACTTC.

V and J are TRBV7-8 and TRBJ2-3; D gene unclear. Trimming removed 5 bases from V and 1 base from J, with 10 bases in between. The CDR3 has 14 residues. Germline CDR1 and CDR2: SGHVS and FQNEAQ. The CDR3 loop reads CASSPGLGTDTQYF. The CDR3 nucleotides are TGTGCCAGCAGCCCCGGGTTGGGCACAGATACGCAGTATTTT.

This chain uses TRBV6-1 with TRBJ1-3; D is unclear. In germline, CDR1 is MNHNS, CDR2 SASEGT. Trimming pared 6 bases from V and 7 bases from J, leaving 16 bases between. This CDR3 has 14 amino acids. Here the CDR3 DNA reads TGTGCCAGCAGCTACACGAGGGATCGGAACACCATATATTTT. The encoded protein is CASSYTRDRNTIYF.

The chain is built from TRBV12-5 and TRBJ1-1; D possibly corresponds to TRBD1 (6 bases). The V and J ends lost 5 bases and 1 base respectively, with 11 bases between them. Germline V gives CDR1 LGHNT, CDR2 FRNRAP. This CDR3 spans 14 amino acids. The CDR3 DNA follows: TGTGCTAGTGGTCTTGGACAGCAGAACACTGAAGCTTTCTTT. Amino acids: CASGLGQQNTEAFF.